This TCR beta chain was retrieved from a study of cytomegalovirus exposure and HLA in healthy donors (TCRdb year 2017). As for the study more broadly: An earlier analysis of under 600 of the donors reported about 290 Gb of sequence data and 117 million unique TCR beta sequences from approximately 180 million T cells. Of the roughly 400 genotyped donors, over 80% were placed in the genetic ancestry cluster associated with self-reported Caucasian donors. Using immunosequencing, the study profiled T cell repertoires from fewer than 850 subjects and related those repertoires to cytomegalovirus serostatus. Typing coverage differed by locus: A, B, C, DRB1 and DQB1 were typed in roughly 620-630 donors, DQA1 in approximately 520, DPA1 in nearly 610, and DPB1 in approximately 450. Rather than using new phenotypic data, the later analysis identified candidate immune exposures from TCR beta sequences and from how often those sequences occurred across donors. The study was designed to test whether signatures of past pathogen exposure could be identified by cataloging public T cell receptors. Approximately 310 gigabases of sequencing data and 91 million or so unique TCR sequences made up an early release that covered approximately 700 HLA-typed donors. An earlier analysis of 587 of the donors applied high-throughput TCR beta sequencing to assess whether each TCR beta V gene segment acted as functional or pseudogenic. Every discovery cohort repertoire had been produced on one sequencing platform. Donor age, sex, ethnicity and CMV serostatus were compiled together with the repertoire data. Class I and class II HLA loci were covered by the typing at four-digit resolution. About five DR-DQ haplotypes were handled as single units for association and clustering because linkage in the cohort was strong. Genome-wide SNP genotypes for about 60% of the roughly 700 donors were used in a later genetic analysis, which treated that subset as a discovery cohort. The study combined high-throughput TCR immunosequencing, statistical association of individual TCRs with disease status, and machine learning to predict cytomegalovirus infection status. On average, 235,054 unique TCR beta nucleotide sequences were sequenced per donor among 350 to 400 genotyped donors of the cohort, with approximately 18% of those sequences being non-productive. Besides the first cohort of around 700 subjects, a separate validation cohort made up of some 110 different subjects was used. To study patterns of TCR occurrence, a later analysis re-analyzed previously published TCR beta repertoires from 666 donors and added high-resolution HLA genotyping. Study-level results and caveats: A further reported finding was that TCR beta sequences accurately predicted the HLA-A and HLA-B alleles for most subjects in the first cohort. This cohort had only TCR beta chains sequenced, and the lack of alpha or paired-chain data limited which features could be detected. For the cohort, immune exposure information was limited to CMV serostatus. When HLA alleles, especially DR and DQ, strongly co-occurred, TCR associations were difficult to assign to individual alleles. The sequencing pipeline was judged likely to have produced a cluster of highly shared sequence variants as a technical artifact. In vitro tests confirmed that three of the cytomegalovirus-associated TCR beta chains recognize cytomegalovirus antigens. The study listed approximately 150 TCR beta chains as associated with cytomegalovirus. Roughly uniform sequencing depth across donors was assumed in presence/absence analyses, although this assumption may not hold. It was suggested by the authors that the approach could potentially be generalized to other disease states and immunological phenotypes. In a later analysis, some 18,000 TCR beta sequences were associated with specific HLA alleles at a false discovery rate of 0.05. A later analysis found that HLA-associated TCR beta chains were more clonally expanded and had lower generation probabilities than equally common non-associated chains. The classifier was reported to diagnose cytomegalovirus status with high specificity and sensitivity in both the original cohort and the validation cohort. HLA typing was unavailable for some donors at each locus, so association tests used only the typed subset. In a later analysis, most CMV-associated TCR beta chains were found to appear HLA-restricted, with HLA associations seemingly driven largely by CMV exposure. Linkage disequilibrium might explain the correlated functional status among segregating V segments, but an unknown experimental factor could not be excluded. A later genetic analysis reported fewer N-insertions in productive TCRs among donors in an Asian-associated ancestry cluster than the roughly 620-donor mean. Broadly in line with IMGT annotations, most TCR beta V segments showed up in productive rearrangements about 90% or about 30% of the time in an earlier analysis of around 550 of the donors. While some public TCRs were present in many individuals, most TCR sequences turned up only very rarely across donors. Some IMGT-functional V segments, including TRBV6-2 and TRBV6-3, could not be distinguished by the 87-base-pair reads and were therefore excluded. A later genetic analysis associated a missense DCLRE1C variant with V-gene and J-gene trimming of TCR beta chains, and an independent cohort replicated the association. In a later analysis, TCR association rates were found to vary across HLA loci, with the most associated TCRs seen for DRB1 alleles and the fewest for HLA-C alleles. Roughly 15 rarely observed V segments, including chromosome 9 orphons, were excluded from the earlier analysis of some 590 of the donors because counts were too low. In a later analysis, several top co-occurrence clusters were reported to appear linked to parvovirus B19, influenza, CMV and Epstein-Barr virus.

Receptors were amplified or captured by the immunoSEQ multiplex PCR assay. The multiplex PCR relied on a mix of 60 forward primers for TCR Vbeta segments and 13 reverse primers for TCR Jbeta segments. Amplification of the CDR3 region of rearranged TCR beta genes was performed with a multiplex PCR assay on genomic DNA. The Illumina HiSeq System was used to sequence the amplified TCR beta libraries as 87-base-pair reads. The authors processed their data as follows. A later analysis tallied 70 million to 100 million unique TCR beta chains across the 666 repertoires, and approximately 12 million of those chains were shared by two or more donors. A nearest-neighbor algorithm error-corrected the raw reads and collapsed the reads into unique sequences, merging closely related sequences to remove PCR and sequencing errors. V, D and J gene segments were assigned by aligning CDR3 sequences to IMGT reference sequences. For a sequence to be retained, at least a six-nucleotide match to both a V gene segment and a J gene segment was required. Rearrangements were called productive when the CDR3 lacked stop codons and stayed in frame with V and J; all others were non-productive. Following IMGT convention, CDR3 was defined as the stretch from the second conserved V-encoded cysteine up to the conserved J-encoded phenylalanine. In an earlier analysis of more than 550 of the donors, sequences lacking an unambiguous match to a single V gene segment were excluded. In an earlier analysis of approximately 590 of the donors, V segments were called functional above 56.7% productive rearrangements and were called segregating when the between-donor standard deviation exceeded 5%. To diagnose cytomegalovirus status from the catalog of TCR beta chain sequences, a statistical classification framework was built. In a later analysis, V and J genes were assigned by comparing TCR nucleotide sequences against IMGT/GENE-DB human TR gene sequences. Using the TCRdist pipeline, a later analysis assigned CDR3 sequences along with most-parsimonious VDJ recombination scenarios. In a later analysis, each TCR beta chain was defined by its CDR3 amino acid sequence together with its V-gene family, and reads lacking a unique V-gene family were excluded. As a way to deal with suspected cross-contamination and a sequencing artifact, a later analysis dropped 592 nucleotide sequences that were highly shared and had low generation probability. In a later analysis, a clonal expansion index was calculated for each public chain from normalized within-repertoire ranks of inferred template counts. A later analysis computed generation probabilities with a VDJ recombination model fitted to out-of-frame rearrangements, and checked the results against IGoR. A later analysis scored TCR-TCR, TCR-HLA and TCR-CMV co-occurrence with hypergeometric tests, applying a repertoire-size bias correction to TCR pairs. A later analysis estimated false discovery rates by permuting HLA or CMV assignments 20 times. In a later analysis, co-occurring TCRs were grouped using DBSCAN, and TCRdist sequence similarity was added for clustering within HLA-allele-positive subsets. Repertoires with fewer than 30,000 or more than 120,000 public chains were left out of co-occurrence clustering, as were a few repertoires with anomalous nucleotide sharing. Not all clones reach the TCRdb copy of this immuneACCESS table, which keeps in-frame sequences only. Checked studies attribute under half of the gap to unresolved V genes and leave the rest unexplained. Clone size and V and J calls were adopted from that table, with D and trimming inferred from the DNA. Across this sample there are about 190,000 clones, with roughly 80% seen only once. Of the sample, 1.5% to 2% falls within the top ten clones.

This clone came up a few times. What this receptor recognizes is not known. The input lacks base qualities; no much larger clone sits a single base away. The cohort consisted of more than 650 healthy bone marrow donors. At the time of sampling, all cohort members were nominally healthy, though unrecorded immune exposures were likely present. The donor was CMV seronegative and belonged to the group of approximately 320 seronegative cohort members. Every donor gave a peripheral blood sample, and the peripheral blood mononuclear cells from that sample were used for TCR beta sequencing. Genomic DNA extraction from the blood cell samples was performed with the Qiagen DNeasy Blood Extraction Kit. For CDR1 and CDR2, the germline V gene lists KGHSH and LQKENI. The CDR3 numbers 14 residues from cysteine through phenylalanine. Only the CDR3 part of the read is kept: 42 bases, read in frame from the first base. The junction shows trimming of 2 bases on V and 6 bases on J, plus 14 bases between the germline ends.

This clonotype originated in a woman between 18 and 29 years old in good health and CMV-seronegative. The chain uses TRBV18 and TRBJ2-7; the D gene identity is not certain. The specimen sequenced was PBMCs. Here the CDR3 is given as CASSPSVRPSEQYF. The sequence in DNA is TGTGCCAGCTCACCATCAGTACGCCCTTCCGAGCAGTACTTC.